A single sample gave rise to the 20 T cell receptor beta chains below, sequenced in a study of blood T cell repertoires in COVID-19. Sequencing was performed with immunoSEQ multiplex PCR; in TCRdb, only in-frame clones are kept and a portion is missing. The sample has some 380,000 clones; roughly 77% are singletons. The specimen was peripheral blood. The receptors stem from a human donor with acute or convalescent COVID-19. The donor label of this sample is uncertain.

The chain uses TRBV19 and TRBJ1-4; D unclear. Between the trimmed V and J ends, which lost 5 bases and 0 bases, there was a span of 10 bases. The CDR3 runs 15 residues. CDR1 and CDR2 (germline): LNHDA, SQIVND (reference sequence). The CDR3 sequence: CASSPTNATNEKLFF. DNA of the CDR3: TGTGCCAGTAGTCCCACAAATGCAACTAATGAAAAACTGTTTTTT. Full variable domain (rest looked up from reference TRBV19 and TRBJ1-4): DGGITQSPKYLFRKEGQNVTLSCEQNLNHDAMYWYRQDPGQGLRLIYYSQIVNDFQKGDIAEGYSVSREKKESFPLTVTSAQKNPTAFYLCASSPTNATNEKLFFGSGTQLSVL.

The chain employs TRBV6-1 and TRBJ1-1; D unclear. Germline V gives CDR1 MNHNS, CDR2 SASEGT. V was pared by 7 bases and J by 1 base, with 13 bases between. CDR3 length: 14 residues. The CDR3 sequence is CASKMFSGNTEAFF. CDR3 in DNA: TGTGCCAGCAAAATGTTTTCAGGGAACACTGAAGCTTTCTTT.

A few counts support this clone. This chain joins TRBV6-5 and TRBJ1-1; possible D gene TRBD1, 6 bases. CDR1 is MNHEY and CDR2 is SVGAGI in the germline V gene. V lost 6 bases and J lost 4, with 15 bases in between. CDR3 length equals 14 residues. CDR3 residues: CASSRTESGTEAFF. CDR3 bases: TGTGCCAGCAGCCGGACAGAGTCAGGCACTGAAGCTTTCTTT.

This rearrangement joins TRBV28 to TRBJ1-2, with 8 bases fitting TRBD1. The CDR3 covers 14 residues. CDR1 MDHEN and CDR2 SYDVKM come from the germline V gene. Trimming took 5 bases from V and 6 from J; bases not matched to a gene: 8. The CDR3 nucleotides are TGTGCCAGCAGTATTCTTACAGGGGGGGATGGCTACACCTTC. This sequence encodes CASSILTGGDGYTF.

The V gene is TRBV6-1, the J gene TRBJ2-1; 8 bases are shared with TRBD1. From germline, CDR1 is MNHNS and CDR2 SASEGT. Trimming at V came to 3 bases and at J to 8 bases, leaving 9 bases not matched to a gene. The CDR3 runs to 15 residues. The CDR3 sequence: CASSEVRGQGDEQFF. The CDR3 region has the DNA TGTGCCAGCAGTGAGGTCAGGGGGCAGGGGGATGAGCAGTTCTTC.

The chain employs TRBV24-1 and TRBJ1-1; D is uncertain. CDR3 length: 14 residues. Germline lookup yields CDR1 KGHDR and CDR2 SFDVKD. The ends were cut back, 2 bases at V and 3 bases at J, with 9 bases in the middle. CDR3 DNA sequence: TGTGCCACCAGTGATTCCACAGCCCACACTGAAGCTTTCTTT. Translating it yields CATSDSTAHTEAFF.

The V call is TRBV19, the J call TRBJ1-4, with D perhaps matching TRBD1 (5 bases). The length of the CDR3 is 15 residues. Per the germline V gene, CDR1 is LNHDA and CDR2 is SQIVND (reference sequence). V lost 9 bases and J lost 7, with 21 bases in between. The chain's CDR3 is CASHKLPDNGEKLFF. The CDR3 DNA reads TGTGCCAGCCACAAGTTACCGGACAACGGTGAAAAACTGTTTTTT.

Only a few counts were recorded for this clone. The V gene is TRBV18, the J gene TRBJ2-7, with TRBD1 as a possible D gene (5 bases). The CDR3 is 14 amino acids. Per the germline V gene, CDR1 is KGHSH and CDR2 is LQKENI. Trimming shortened V by 4 bases and J by 2 bases, and 12 bases separated the two germline ends. CDR3 in DNA: TGTGCCAGCTCACAAAATACAGGCCCCTACGAGCAGTACTTC. Its translation: CASSQNTGPYEQYF.

This chain connects TRBV5-4 to TRBJ1-4; TRBD1 matches at 12 bases. The CDR3 runs to 17 residues. The junction had 10 bases not matched to a gene; V was cut back by 4 bases and J by 6 bases. Per germline, CDR1 SGHNT and CDR2 YYREEE (reference sequence). The CDR3 loop reads CASSPGTGGVGDEKLFF. CDR3 in DNA: TGTGCCAGCAGCCCCGGGACAGGGGGCGTGGGCGATGAAAAACTGTTTTTT.

This clone was observed a handful of times. The junction shows a germline mismatch at one end, possibly a read error. V and J are TRBV11-2 and TRBJ2-1; 9 positions agree with TRBD2. CDR1 SGHAT and CDR2 FQNNGV come from the germline V gene. This CDR3 has 16 residues. CDR3 region: CASSLVRGRAYNEQFF. For the CDR3, the DNA is TGTGCCAGCAGCTTAGTGCGCGGGAGGGCCTATAATGAGCAGTTCTTC.

This chain joins TRBV28 and TRBJ1-1; TRBD1 might be the D (6 bases). CDR1 is MDHEN, CDR2 SYDVKM, per germline. V was cut by 8 bases and J by 1 base, with 14 bases left in between. The CDR3 sequence is 14 residues long. The chain's CDR3 is CASGSGTKNTEAFF. DNA for the CDR3: TGTGCCAGCGGATCCGGGACAAAGAACACTGAAGCTTTCTTT.

A single count supports this clone. This sequence joins TRBV19 and TRBJ1-1; D might be TRBD1 (5 bases). Germline lookup yields CDR1 LNHDA and CDR2 SQIVND (reference sequence). The V and J ends lost 3 bases and 11 bases respectively, with 16 bases between them. CDR3 length: 13 amino acids. CDR3 region: CASSIFLDMGAFF. The CDR3 DNA is TGTGCCAGTAGTATCTTCTTGGACATGGGGGCTTTCTTT.

The rearrangement joins TRBV6-5 to TRBJ2-7, with D possibly being TRBD1 (6 bases). Looked up from germline, CDR1 is MNHEY and CDR2 is SVGAGI. The V gene lost 8 bases and the J gene lost 6 bases, with 17 bases spanning the gap. CDR3 length: 13 amino acids. CDR3: CASQGQPFREQYF. CDR3 nucleotide sequence: TGTGCCAGCCAAGGACAGCCTTTTCGCGAGCAGTACTTC.

The chain employs TRBV3-1 (or the pseudogene TRBV3-2) and TRBJ2-1; 8 bases agree with TRBD2. The CDR3 has 14 residues. V gave up 3 bases and J gave up 9 bases; unmatched junction bases: 7. Germline V lookup: CDR1 LGHDT, CDR2 YNNKEL (reference sequence). CDR3 in DNA: TGTGCCAGCAGCCAGTTAGCGGGAAGAGGTGAGCAGTTCTTC. Its translation: CASSQLAGRGEQFF.

The chain links TRBV6-5 to TRBJ2-2; D is perhaps TRBD1 (5 bases). Deletions cut 7 bases from V and 5 bases from J, with 11 bases between. This CDR3 has 13 residues. Germline V gene data show CDR1 as MNHEY and CDR2 as SVGAGI. In nucleotides, the CDR3 is TGTGCCAGCAAGGGGTGGATGACCGGGGAGCTGTTTTTT. Translation gives CASKGWMTGELFF.

This clone occurred a few times. The chain employs TRBV29-1 and TRBJ2-3; no definite D call. The CDR3 contains 12 residues. V shed 5 bases and J shed 0 bases, with 6 bases lying between them. Germline CDR1 SQVTM, CDR2 ANQGSEA. For the CDR3, the DNA is TGCAGCGTTTGCGGCAGCACAGATACGCAGTATTTT. Translated: CSVCGSTDTQYF.

This clone was seen just once. CDR3: CASSESLRTLPPMEYF. For the CDR3, the DNA is TGTGCCAGCAGTGAGTCCCTCCGGACTCTTCCCCCGATGGAGTACTTC. The chain joins TRBV2 to TRBJ2-7, with a weak D call TRBD2 (5 bases). This CDR3 comprises 16 residues. Per germline, CDR1 SNHLY and CDR2 FYNNEI. Between the trimmed V and J ends, which lost 3 bases and 11 bases, there was a span of 26 bases.

The gene calls are TRBV19 and TRBJ2-5, with a weak D call TRBD1 (6 bases). This CDR3 contains 16 residues. Germline CDR1 reads LNHDA; CDR2 reads SQIVND (reference sequence). Trimming removed 6 bases from V and 1 base from J, with 18 bases in between. The CDR3, as DNA: TGTGCCAGTAGCAGGCTGACAGGCCAACCCCAAGAGACCCAGTACTTC. Its translation: CASSRLTGQPQETQYF.

This clone has just a few counts. This chain links TRBV30 with TRBJ2-1, with D perhaps matching TRBD2 (5 bases). The CDR3 contains 16 residues. Trimming cost V 2 bases and J 0 bases, with 14 bases left between them. Germline CDR1 reads GTSNPN; CDR2 reads SVGIG (reference sequence). CDR3 DNA sequence: TGTGCCTGGAGTTTTCTAGCAAAAAGCTCCTACAATGAGCAGTTCTTC. It encodes CAWSFLAKSSYNEQFF. The full variable domain, completed using reference TRBV30 and TRBJ2-1, is SQTIHQWPATLVQPVGSPLSLECTVEGTSNPNLYWYRQAAGRGLQLLFYSVGIGQISSEVPQNLSASRPQDRQFILSSKKLLLSDSGFYLCAWSFLAKSSYNEQFFGPGTRLTVL.

The chain employs TRBV14 and TRBJ1-2; D perhaps matches TRBD1 (5 bases). The CDR3 is made up of 15 amino acids. V lost 4 bases and J lost 7, with 19 bases in between. The germline gives CDR1 SGHDN, CDR2 FVKESK. The CDR3 loop reads CASSPPGGGAFGYTF. Written as DNA, the CDR3 is TGTGCCAGCAGCCCACCGGGGGGGGGTGCTTTTGGCTACACCTTC.